This T cell receptor (beta chain) was profiled in a study of shared clonotypes between healthy human individuals. Per germline, CDR1 MGHDK and CDR2 SYGVNS. CDR3 length: 11 amino acids. V was cut by 8 bases and J by 3 bases, with 8 bases left in between. In regard to this clone: As yet, its antigen is unknown.

The material for each subset, its genomic DNA, was split evenly across several immunoSEQ plates. Assay: immunoSEQ multiplex PCR; the TCRdb copy retains only in-frame clones and omits some. The sample has roughly 2 million clones, approximately 94% seen once; the top ten hold more than 0.95%. Only CD45RO-negative cells positively selected for CCR7 counted as naive CD8 cells, so terminally differentiated effector memory CD45RA+ cells were excluded. Donors comprised only Caucasian adults living in Nashville, Tennessee. The study's findings and limits: Clonotype sharing among donors likely depends on sequencing depth.

The chain couples TRBV25-1 to TRBJ2-7; D tentatively reads TRBD1 or TRBD2 (5 bases each). Sequenced material: naive CD8+ T cells sorted from blood. The TCR was taken from a man aged 18 to 29 in good health. CDR3 sequence reads: CASWDGYEQYF. The CDR3 DNA reads TGTGCCAGCTGGGACGGCTACGAGCAGTACTTC.